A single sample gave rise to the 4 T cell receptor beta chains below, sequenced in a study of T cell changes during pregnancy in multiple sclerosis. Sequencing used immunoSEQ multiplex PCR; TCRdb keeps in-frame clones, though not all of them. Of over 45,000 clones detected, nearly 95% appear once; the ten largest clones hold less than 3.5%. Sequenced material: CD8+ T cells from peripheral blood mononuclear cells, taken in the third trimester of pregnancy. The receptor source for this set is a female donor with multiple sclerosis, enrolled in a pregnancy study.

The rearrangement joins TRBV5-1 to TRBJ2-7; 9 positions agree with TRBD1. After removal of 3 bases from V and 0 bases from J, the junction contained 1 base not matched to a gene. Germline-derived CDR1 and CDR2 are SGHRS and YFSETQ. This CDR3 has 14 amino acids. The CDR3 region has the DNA TGCGCCAGCAGCTGGGGACAGGGCTCCTACGAGCAGTACTTC. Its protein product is CASSWGQGSYEQYF.

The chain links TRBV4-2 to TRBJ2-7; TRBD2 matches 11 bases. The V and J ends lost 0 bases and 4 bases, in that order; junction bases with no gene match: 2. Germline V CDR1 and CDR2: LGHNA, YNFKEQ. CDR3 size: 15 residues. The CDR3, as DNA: TGTGCCAGCAGCCAAGAACGGACTAGCGGGTACGAGCAGTACTTC. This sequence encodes CASSQERTSGYEQYF.

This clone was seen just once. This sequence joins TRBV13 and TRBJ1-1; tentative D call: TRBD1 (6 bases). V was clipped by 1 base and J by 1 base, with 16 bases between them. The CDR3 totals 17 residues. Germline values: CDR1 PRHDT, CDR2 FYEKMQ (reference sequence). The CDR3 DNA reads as TGTGCCAGCAGCTTAGAACGAGGGGACACTCGGAACACTGAAGCTTTCTTT. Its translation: CASSLERGDTRNTEAFF.

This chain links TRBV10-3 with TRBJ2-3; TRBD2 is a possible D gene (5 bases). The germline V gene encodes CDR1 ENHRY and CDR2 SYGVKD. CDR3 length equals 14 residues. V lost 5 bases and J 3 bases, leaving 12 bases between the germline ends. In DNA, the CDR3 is TGTGCCATCAGTTTGAACGGGGAGACAGATACGCAGTATTTT. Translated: CAISLNGETDTQYF.